The entry below describes one TCR beta chain. The data derive from a study of OX40 agonist ivuxolimab in advanced cancers. The protocol was immunoSEQ multiplex PCR, while the TCRdb copy is restricted to in-frame clones and leaves out a portion. This table has tens of thousands of clones, around 84% appearing once. The CDR3 has 17 residues. The TCR originated in an adult with an advanced solid tumor such as melanoma, head and neck, liver or kidney cancer. V is TRBV21-1 and J is TRBJ1-4. TRBV21-1 is given as a pseudogene. Material: CD4+ or CD8+ T cells sorted from blood, obtained in a trial of the OX40 agonist ivuxolimab. Here the CDR3 reads CASSSREPLLRDEKLFF. The DNA of the CDR3 is TGTGCCAGCAGCTCCCGGGAACCCTTACTGAGGGATGAAAAACTGTTTTTT.